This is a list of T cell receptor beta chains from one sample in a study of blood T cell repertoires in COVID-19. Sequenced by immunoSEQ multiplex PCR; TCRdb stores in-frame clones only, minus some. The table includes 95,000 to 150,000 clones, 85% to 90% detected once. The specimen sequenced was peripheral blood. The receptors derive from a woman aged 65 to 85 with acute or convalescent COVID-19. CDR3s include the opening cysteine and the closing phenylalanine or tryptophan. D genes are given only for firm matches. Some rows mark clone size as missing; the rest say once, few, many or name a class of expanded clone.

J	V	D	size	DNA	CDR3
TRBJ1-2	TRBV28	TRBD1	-	TGTGCCAGCAGTCCTCCGGGACAGGGGATTGAAAGCTATGGCTACACCTTC	CASSPPGQGIESYGYTF
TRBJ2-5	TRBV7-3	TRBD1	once	TGTGCCAGCAGCCCAAGAGACAGGGGACAACAAGAGACCCAGTACTTC	CASSPRDRGQQETQYF
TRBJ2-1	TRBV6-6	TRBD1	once	TGTGCCAGCAGAAGCCCGGGACAGGGCTACAATGAGCAGTTCTTC	CASRSPGQGYNEQFF
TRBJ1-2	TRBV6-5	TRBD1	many	TGTGCCAGCAGGAAGGACAGGGGACTCTATGGCTACACCTTC	CASRKDRGLYGYTF
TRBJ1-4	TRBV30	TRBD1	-	TGTGCTTTGGAACAGGGGGCGCATGAAAAACTGTTTTTT	CALEQGAHEKLFF
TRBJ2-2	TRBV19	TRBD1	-	TGTGCCAGTAGTACAAGGACAGGGAACACCGGGGAGCTGTTTTTT	CASSTRTGNTGELFF
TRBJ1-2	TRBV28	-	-	TGTGCCAGCCGCGTCGCGGAGGGGGGGGGCAGCTATGGCTACACCTTC	CASRVAEGGGSYGYTF
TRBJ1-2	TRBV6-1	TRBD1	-	TGTGCCAGCAGTGAACAGACGACAGGGACTAACTATGGCTACACCTTC	CASSEQTTGTNYGYTF
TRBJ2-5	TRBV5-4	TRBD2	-	TGTGCCAGCAGCGGGCGGGGGGGAGGCCCAGGAGAGACCCAGTACTTC	CASSGRGGGPGETQYF
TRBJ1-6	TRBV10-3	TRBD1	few	TGTGCCGCAGGGGACAGGGAGGATTCACCCCTCCACTTT	CAAGDREDSPLHF
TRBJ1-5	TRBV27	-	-	TGTGCCAGCAGTTTCGAGGGGACGGGAGGTCAGCCCCAGCATTTT	CASSFEGTGGQPQHF
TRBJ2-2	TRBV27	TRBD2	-	TGTGCCAGCGGGACTACGAACACCGGGGAGCTGTTTTTT	CASGTTNTGELFF
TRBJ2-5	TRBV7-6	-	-	TGTGCCAGCAGTAATCAAGAGACCCAGTACTTC	CASSNQETQYF
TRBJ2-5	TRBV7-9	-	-	TGTGCCAGCAGCTTAGGGGGCACGGAAGAGACCCAGTACTTC	CASSLGGTEETQYF
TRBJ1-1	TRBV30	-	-	TGTGCCTCCCAGGGGCTATCTGGGGGTACTGAAGCTTTCTTT	CASQGLSGGTEAFF
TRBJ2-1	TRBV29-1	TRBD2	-	TGCAGCGTTGGTGGGCAGGGAGGGAGTGAGCAGTTCTTC	CSVGGQGGSEQFF
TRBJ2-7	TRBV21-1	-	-	TGTGCCAGCAGCAAACTGGGGGCGCCGGAAACCTACGAGCAGTACTTC	CASSKLGAPETYEQYF
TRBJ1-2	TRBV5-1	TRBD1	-	TGCGCCAGCAGCTTGGGGGACAGGGAAAACTATGGCTACACCTTC	CASSLGDRENYGYTF
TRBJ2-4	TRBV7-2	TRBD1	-	TGTGCCAGCAGCCAGGTACCGACAGGGAAAAACATTCAGTACTTC	CASSQVPTGKNIQYF
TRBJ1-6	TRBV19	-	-	TGTGCCAGTAGTATAGTAGGCGGGGGCCAAGATAATTCACCCCTCCACTTT	CASSIVGGGQDNSPLHF
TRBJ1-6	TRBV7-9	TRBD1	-	TGTGCCAGCAGCTTCTTGGGGACAGGGGCGAGTTCACCCCTCCACTTT	CASSFLGTGASSPLHF
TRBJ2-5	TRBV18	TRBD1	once	TGTGCCAGCTCACAGACAGGGGATACAGAGACCCAGTACTTC	CASSQTGDTETQYF
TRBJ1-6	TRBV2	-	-	TGTGCCGGTCGGCAGGGTGACTCACCCCTCCACTTT	CAGRQGDSPLHF
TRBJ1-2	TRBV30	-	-	TGTGCCGGAAAGGGGCCTGCTAACTATGGCTACACCTTC	CAGKGPANYGYTF
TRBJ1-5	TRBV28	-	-	TGTGCCAGCAGTTTAGGGGGGAGAAATCAGCCCCAGCATTTT	CASSLGGRNQPQHF
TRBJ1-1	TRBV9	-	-	TGTGCCAGCAGCGTAGTGGCCTCTCTTCCCCACAAAGAAGCTTTCTTT	CASSVVASLPHKEAFF
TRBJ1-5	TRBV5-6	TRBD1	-	TGTGCCAGCAGCTGGGGACAGAATCAGCCCCAGCATTTT	CASSWGQNQPQHF
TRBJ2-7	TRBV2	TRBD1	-	TGTGCCAGCAGTGAGCCGAGACAGGGCTCCTACGAGCAGTACTTC	CASSEPRQGSYEQYF
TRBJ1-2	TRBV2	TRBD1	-	TGTGCCAGCAGTGAACCAACTACGACAGGGAACTATGGCTACACCTTC	CASSEPTTTGNYGYTF